These 10 T cell receptor beta chains came from one sample sequenced in a study of blood T cell repertoires in COVID-19. The repertoire was sequenced with immunoSEQ multiplex PCR; TCRdb's copy has only in-frame clones and lacks some. This table has about 210,000 clones, around 92% appearing once. Sequences were obtained from peripheral blood. These receptors came from a man under 40 with acute or convalescent COVID-19.

This clone was detected a few times. This chain connects TRBV7-9 to TRBJ1-3, with D perhaps matching TRBD1 (5 bases). Germline CDR1 reads SEHNR; CDR2 reads FQNEAQ (reference sequence). Trimming removed 6 bases at V and 0 bases at J, with 12 bases between. The CDR3 has 15 residues. CDR3 DNA: TGTGCCAGCAGGAACACAGGTTACTCTGGAAACACCATATATTTT. Its translation: CASRNTGYSGNTIYF.

The rearrangement joins TRBV5-1 to TRBJ2-3; 7 bases are a match to TRBD2. The CDR3 is 15 amino acids. With V trimmed by 4 bases and J by 2 bases, 7 bases remained unmatched. CDR1 is SGHRS and CDR2 is YFSETQ in the germline V gene. CDR3 nucleotide sequence: TGCGCCAGCAGCCAGCGGGACCCATACACAGATACGCAGTATTTT. The encoded protein is CASSQRDPYTDTQYF.

The chain uses TRBV18 and TRBJ2-1, with TRBD1 as a possible D gene (7 bases). The CDR3 covers 15 residues. Germline V gene lookup returns CDR1 KGHSH and CDR2 LQKENI. Trimming pared 4 bases from V and 8 bases from J, leaving 18 bases between. The CDR3 spells CASSLAGQRRDEQFF. The CDR3 DNA is TGTGCCAGCTCACTCGCGGGACAGAGGCGGGATGAGCAGTTCTTC.

The rearrangement links TRBV7-2 to TRBJ2-7; 8 positions agree with TRBD2. The CDR3 extends over 15 amino acids. With 1 base clipped from V and 6 bases from J, the junction kept 8 bases outside the gene matches. Germline CDR1 reads SGHTA; CDR2 reads FQGNSA. CDR3 in amino acids: CASSLGEVAGREQYF. The CDR3 coding sequence is TGTGCCAGCAGCTTAGGCGAGGTAGCGGGGCGCGAGCAGTACTTC.

The V call is TRBV5-4, the J call TRBJ2-2, with D possibly matching TRBD1 (7 bases). CDR1 and CDR2 (germline): SGHNT, YYREEE (reference sequence). This CDR3 spans 17 amino acids. V gave up 0 bases and J gave up 2 bases, with 14 bases separating them. The DNA for the CDR3 is TGTGCCAGCAGCTTGGCAGGGGGGCGGTCCAACACCGGGGAGCTGTTTTTT. Translated, it gives CASSLAGGRSNTGELFF.

V and J are TRBV28 and TRBJ1-1; 7 bases map to TRBD1. After removal of 4 bases from V and 4 bases from J, the junction contained 9 bases not matched to a gene. The CDR3 sequence is 15 residues long. CDR1 and CDR2 from the germline V gene are MDHEN and SYDVKM. Here the CDR3 reads CASSSPEGAGTEAFF. In DNA form, the CDR3 reads TGTGCCAGCAGTTCTCCTGAGGGGGCCGGCACTGAAGCTTTCTTT.

This clone was recorded only once. The CDR3: CASSLDTSGGGQYF. DNA of the CDR3: TGTGCCAGCAGCTTAGATACTTCCGGAGGTGGGCAGTATTTT. The V and J genes are TRBV11-1 and TRBJ2-3, with D maybe TRBD2 (5 bases). This CDR3 comprises 14 residues. Germline loops: CDR1 SGHAT, CDR2 FQDESV (reference sequence). Trimming removed 1 base at V and 11 bases at J, with 16 bases between.

The V and J genes are TRBV2 and TRBJ1-4; D not resolved. Germline CDR1 is SNHLY and CDR2 is FYNNEI. CDR3 size: 11 residues. V lost 3 bases and J lost 7, with 3 bases in between. CDR3 DNA sequence: TGTGCCAGCAGTGAGAGTGAAAAACTGTTTTTT. As protein: CASSESEKLFF.

In DNA, the CDR3 is TGTGCCAGCAGTCGGGGAGGGTATAATTCACCCCTCCACTTT. This gives the protein CASSRGGYNSPLHF. The rearrangement joins TRBV27 to TRBJ1-6, with D hard to call. Trimming pared 5 bases from V and 4 bases from J, leaving 9 bases between. Germline V lookup: CDR1 MNHEY, CDR2 SMNVEV (reference sequence). The CDR3 loop spans 14 amino acids.

On this clone: The junction does not match germline at one end; this may be a read error. The chain is built from TRBV7-7 and TRBJ2-7; no firm D call. This CDR3 contains 12 residues. In germline, CDR1 is SSHAT, CDR2 FNYEAQ (reference sequence). DNA for the CDR3: TGTGCTAGCAGGATCGGAGTTCTCGAGCAGTACTTC. It encodes CASRIGVLEQYF.